This T cell receptor beta chain came from a study of response to subunit inactivated influenza vaccine listed by TCRdb under 2018. For the study in its entirety: Deep quantitative profiling of the T cell receptor repertoire was used in the study to follow responses to a trivalent subunit inactivated influenza vaccine.

Library preparation was by RT-PCR. For sequencing, an Illumina HiSeq 2500 was employed. The public sequencing data were trimmed at Q25 with fastp and processed into clonotypes with MiXCR by TCRdb, which kept only in-frame beta chains. Each CDR3 protein appears once, grouped with its most common genes and DNA. Present in this sample are about 190,000 distinct CDR3 sequences, approximately 15% of which were seen just once. About 25% of the sample rests with the top ten. Regarding this clonotype: Its antigen is still unknown. The record has no base qualities; no much larger clone is one base away.

On the study overall, not on this receptor specifically: The authors proposed that each seasonal influenza vaccination may bring in only a limited number of new T cells.

Relative to germline, V is missing 4 bases and J is missing 3 bases, with 8 bases of the junction outside any gene match. As encoded in the germline V gene, CDR1 is KGHDR while CDR2 is SFDVKD. CDR3 length: 17 amino acids, cysteine to phenylalanine. The DNA shown is the 51-base CDR3, in frame from base 1. The chain links TRBV24-1 with TRBJ2-1, and TRBD2 aligns with 10 junction nucleotides. The sequencing here drew on CD8+ T cells sorted from PBMCs, taken roughly 5 days after vaccination. The sequence came from a man in his fifties who received an inactivated influenza vaccine. Donor details come from another sample of the same person, matched by shared clones. Here the CDR3 is given as CATSESSGGDLYNEQFF. The DNA sequence reads TGTGCCACCAGTGAGTCTAGCGGGGGAGATCTCTACAATGAGCAGTTCTTC.